One sample yielded the 27 T cell receptor beta chains listed below, sequenced in a study of T cell changes during pregnancy in multiple sclerosis. Measured with immunoSEQ multiplex PCR; TCRdb has only the in-frame clones, and not every one. The data contain tens of thousands of clones, approximately 90% of them seen just once; the ten biggest clones take up approximately 1%. The source material was peripheral blood, sampled in the third trimester of pregnancy. The receptor set was obtained from a female donor with multiple sclerosis, enrolled in a pregnancy study.

The CDR3 spells CASSQGGTSVAYEQYF. The CDR3 bases are TGTGCCAGCAGCCAAGGCGGGACTAGCGTGGCCTACGAGCAGTACTTC. The V gene is TRBV14, the J gene TRBJ2-7; TRBD2 aligns across 10 bases. Germline V gives CDR1 SGHDN, CDR2 FVKESK. The CDR3 totals 16 residues. The V gene end was trimmed by 1 base and the J gene end by 2 bases; junction bases not matched to a gene: 5.

The chain combines TRBV18 with TRBJ2-1; D call uncertain. Germline V CDR1 and CDR2: KGHSH, LQKENI. The CDR3 length is 13 residues. V shed 3 bases and J shed 4 bases, with 7 bases lying between them. The CDR3 protein is CASSPLDYNEQFF. In DNA form, the CDR3 reads TGTGCCAGCTCACCGCTAGATTACAATGAGCAGTTCTTC.

This chain joins TRBV23-1 and TRBJ2-3; D unclear. TRBV23-1 is assigned to the ORF class and has an uncertain function. V dropped 3 bases and J dropped 13 bases, with 17 bases sitting between them. The CDR3 consists of 13 residues. The CDR3 nucleotides read TGCGCCAGCAGTCACCCCCGTCCCAAACCGGAGTATTTT. It yields the protein CASSHPRPKPEYF.

The chain combines TRBV7-9 with TRBJ2-2; the match to TRBD2 covers 14 bases. Losses at the gene ends were 5 bases for V and 6 bases for J; bases not matched to a gene: 14. The V gene's germline CDR1 is SEHNR and CDR2 FQNEAQ (reference sequence). The CDR3 sequence is 19 residues long. This chain's CDR3 is CASSPSPGLAGVKAGELFF. In DNA, the CDR3 is TGTGCCAGCAGCCCTTCCCCGGGACTAGCGGGAGTTAAGGCCGGGGAGCTGTTTTTT.

The CDR3, as DNA: TGTGCCAGCAGCGATAGTGGGACAGGGGCCGGGAATGAGCAGTTCTTC. Its translation: CASSDSGTGAGNEQFF. V and J are TRBV6-4 and TRBJ2-1; 10 positions match TRBD1. The germline CDR1 and CDR2 sequences are MRHNA and SNTAGT. The CDR3 length is 16 residues. Losses at the gene ends were 6 bases for V and 7 bases for J; bases not matched to a gene: 12.

The chain employs TRBV9 and TRBJ2-1; D perhaps matches TRBD2 (6 bases). The V gene lost 7 bases and the J gene lost 9 bases, with 14 bases spanning the gap. Germline V lookup: CDR1 SGDLS, CDR2 YYNGEE. This CDR3 is 12 amino acids long. CDR3 coding DNA: TGTGCCAGCGGGAGGTTTGAGAGTGAGCAGTTCTTC. Translating gives CASGRFESEQFF.

This chain links TRBV5-4 with TRBJ1-1, with a weak D call TRBD1 (5 bases). V was cut by 2 bases and J by 1 base, with 9 bases left in between. The germline V gene has CDR1 SGHNT and CDR2 YYREEE (reference sequence). The CDR3 length is 14 residues. The DNA for the CDR3 is TGTGCCAGCAGCTTTTGGGGCGCGAACACTGAAGCTTTCTTT. Its protein is CASSFWGANTEAFF.

This clone was seen once. The chain is built from TRBV19 and TRBJ2-7; D possibly corresponds to TRBD1 (6 bases). Germline assignment: CDR1 LNHDA and CDR2 SQIVND (reference sequence). CDR3 length: 14 amino acids. The V end was cut by 5 bases, the J end by 4 bases, with 15 bases between. The CDR3 here is CASSSWTDKYEQYF. The DNA for the CDR3 is TGTGCCAGTAGTTCGTGGACAGACAAGTACGAGCAGTACTTC. Complete variable domain (other parts from reference TRBV19 and TRBJ2-7): DGGITQSPKYLFRKEGQNVTLSCEQNLNHDAMYWYRQDPGQGLRLIYYSQIVNDFQKGDIAEGYSVSREKKESFPLTVTSAQKNPTAFYLCASSSWTDKYEQYFGPGTRLTVT.

The chain is built from TRBV2 and TRBJ2-1; TRBD2 matches at 7 bases. The trim removed 3 bases at V and 3 bases at J, leaving 5 bases unmatched. CDR3 length: 15 amino acids. Germline assignment: CDR1 SNHLY and CDR2 FYNNEI. Here the CDR3 reads CASSDRSGNYNEQFF. DNA for the CDR3: TGTGCCAGCAGTGATAGGAGCGGGAACTACAATGAGCAGTTCTTC.

The V and J genes are TRBV11-2 and TRBJ1-2; TRBD1 aligns across 7 bases. In germline, CDR1 is SGHAT, CDR2 FQNNGV. J was trimmed by 6 bases and V by 5 bases; bases with no gene match: 9. CDR3 length: 14 amino acids. The CDR3 loop is CASSVTATGHGYTF. In nucleotides, the CDR3 is TGTGCCAGCAGCGTAACCGCGACAGGGCATGGCTACACCTTC.

The rearrangement links TRBV19 to TRBJ1-5, with D maybe TRBD1 (5 bases). This CDR3 is 15 amino acids long. Germline V gene data show CDR1 as LNHDA and CDR2 as SQIVND (reference sequence). Trimming left V 4 bases short and J 9 bases short, with 19 bases between. Here the CDR3 reads CASSKTMGRDLPQHF. For the CDR3, the DNA is TGTGCCAGTAGTAAAACAATGGGACGGGACTTGCCCCAGCATTTT. Using reference TRBV19 and TRBJ1-5 for the parts outside the CDR3, the full variable domain is DGGITQSPKYLFRKEGQNVTLSCEQNLNHDAMYWYRQDPGQGLRLIYYSQIVNDFQKGDIAEGYSVSREKKESFPLTVTSAQKNPTAFYLCASSKTMGRDLPQHFGDGTRLSIL.

This chain connects TRBV5-1 to TRBJ2-5; 10 bases match TRBD2. The junction had 5 bases not matched to a gene; V was cut back by 4 bases and J by 2 bases. CDR1 SGHRS and CDR2 YFSETQ come from the germline V gene. The CDR3 has 15 residues. The CDR3 DNA sequence: TGCGCCAGCAGCCCGCGGACTAGCGGTCAAGAGACCCAGTACTTC. Translated, it gives CASSPRTSGQETQYF.

J is TRBJ1-3 and V is TRBV29-1, with 7 positions matching TRBD1. Germline values: CDR1 SQVTM, CDR2 ANQGSEA. Trimming removed 6 bases from V and 0 bases from J; junction bases left unmatched: 8. This CDR3 is built from 15 residues. This chain's CDR3 is CSVLRDSSSGNTIYF. CDR3 nucleotides: TGCAGCGTCCTTCGGGACAGTTCCTCTGGAAACACCATATATTTT.

This CDR3 reads CASSLLPVRGGGDTQYF. CDR3 nucleotide sequence: TGTGCCAGCAGTTTACTCCCCGTCCGCGGGGGCGGAGATACGCAGTATTTT. The chain combines TRBV28 with TRBJ2-3; possibly TRBD2 for D (7 bases). Germline V gene lookup returns CDR1 MDHEN and CDR2 SYDVKM. This CDR3 comprises 17 residues. V was pared by 2 bases and J by 5 bases, with 20 bases between.

V is TRBV11-2 and J is TRBJ1-2; D unresolved. CDR1 SGHAT and CDR2 FQNNGV come from the germline V gene. The CDR3 covers 13 residues. The V gene lost 3 bases and the J gene lost 2 bases, with 7 bases spanning the gap. CDR3 sequence (DNA): TGTGCCAGCAGCTTGGGCAGAAACTATGGCTACACCTTC. This codes for CASSLGRNYGYTF. The whole variable domain, filled in from reference TRBV11-2 and TRBJ1-2, reads EAGVAQSPRYKIIEKRQSVAFWCNPISGHATLYWYQQILGQGPKLLIQFQNNGVVDDSQLPKDRFSAERLKGVDSTLKIQPAKLEDSAVYLCASSLGRNYGYTFGSGTRLTVV.

J is TRBJ2-5 and V is TRBV6-4, with 8 bases fitting TRBD2. After removal of 5 bases from V and 4 bases from J, the junction contained 9 bases not matched to a gene. The CDR3 is made up of 15 amino acids. The germline V gene encodes CDR1 MRHNA and CDR2 SNTAGT. Here the CDR3 DNA reads TGTGCCAGCAGTTGCTCCGGGACTAGAAGAGAGACCCAGTACTTC. Residues: CASSCSGTRRETQYF.

The V and J genes are TRBV28 and TRBJ2-7, with D perhaps TRBD1 (5 bases). This CDR3 region has 16 residues. V was cut by 2 bases and J by 6 bases, with 20 bases left in between. Germline V gene sequence: CDR1 MDHEN, CDR2 SYDVKM. The CDR3 DNA follows: TGTGCCAGCAGTTTAAACCCCAGGGATGAAGATAGCGAGCAGTACTTC. Protein sequence: CASSLNPRDEDSEQYF.

A word on this clone: The same CDR3 is also encoded by other DNA sequences in this sample. The rearrangement joins TRBV5-4 to TRBJ2-5; D is uncertain. CDR3 length: 11 amino acids. V lost 4 bases and J 1 base, leaving 2 bases between the germline ends. Germline assignment: CDR1 SGHNT and CDR2 YYREEE (reference sequence). CDR3 coding DNA: TGTGCCAGCAGCCTCCAAGAGACCCAGTACTTC. This gives the protein CASSLQETQYF.

The chain links TRBV4-1 to TRBJ2-5; TRBD2 agrees at 15 bases. CDR3 size: 16 residues. CDR1 and CDR2 from the germline V gene are MGHRA and YSYEKL. Losses at the gene ends were 1 base for V and 5 bases for J; bases not matched to a gene: 2. Written as DNA, the CDR3 is TGCGCCAGCAGCCAAGCGGGACTAGCGGGAGGCGAGACCCAGTACTTC. It codes for CASSQAGLAGGETQYF.

V gene TRBV5-1 combines with J gene TRBJ2-5; D is perhaps TRBD2 (7 bases). V lost 1 base, J lost 1 base, and 11 bases lay in between. The CDR3 sequence is 15 residues long. CDR1 is SGHRS, CDR2 YFSETQ, per germline. The CDR3 DNA follows: TGCGCCAGCAGCTTGCGGGGGGCAGGCCAAGAGACCCAGTACTTC. Protein sequence: CASSLRGAGQETQYF. Full variable domain (rest looked up from reference TRBV5-1 and TRBJ2-5): KAGVTQTPRYLIKTRGQQVTLSCSPISGHRSVSWYQQTPGQGLQFLFEYFSETQRNKGNFPGRFSGRQFSNSRSEMNVSTLELGDSALYLCASSLRGAGQETQYFGPGTRLLVL.

The rearrangement joins TRBV10-3 to TRBJ2-1, with a weak D call TRBD1 (6 bases). The CDR3 length is 17 residues. The V end lost 6 bases, the J end lost 0 bases, and 18 bases lay between the germline ends. Germline CDR1 is ENHRY and CDR2 is SYGVKD. The CDR3 DNA follows: TGTGCCATCAGGGAAACAGGGTCCCACAGCTCCTACAATGAGCAGTTCTTC. Amino acid sequence: CAIRETGSHSSYNEQFF.

The J gene is TRBJ2-1, the V gene TRBV30; D unclear. Germline V lookup: CDR1 GTSNPN, CDR2 SVGIG (reference sequence). The CDR3 is 19 residues long. Trimming stripped 0 bases from V and 6 bases from J, with 27 bases between. CDR3 coding DNA: TGTGCCTGGAGTGTACGAGGTAGCTTCTTCCGCAGACGAGGCAATGAGCAGTTCTTC. Its translation: CAWSVRGSFFRRRGNEQFF.

This clone was counted a single time. The chain recombines TRBV7-2 with TRBJ2-5; TRBD1 is a possible D gene (5 bases). V gave up 5 bases and J gave up 7 bases, with 23 bases separating them. The CDR3 runs to 16 residues. Germline loops: CDR1 SGHTA, CDR2 FQGNSA. CDR3 residues: CASSPAGQGGFGTQYF. As DNA, the CDR3 is TGTGCCAGCAGCCCCGCCGGGCAGGGTGGGTTCGGGACCCAGTACTTC.

The chain recombines TRBV4-1 with TRBJ1-5; 9 nucleotides align to TRBD1. CDR3 length equals 14 residues. Germline CDR1 reads MGHRA; CDR2 reads YSYEKL. With 6 bases clipped from V and 4 bases from J, the junction kept 4 bases outside the gene matches. CDR3 residues: CASSRQGVNQPQHF. Here the CDR3 DNA reads TGCGCCAGCAGTCGACAGGGGGTGAATCAGCCCCAGCATTTT.

The V gene is TRBV27, the J gene TRBJ2-7; possible D gene TRBD1, 7 bases. V dropped 5 bases and J dropped 3 bases, with 14 bases sitting between them. This CDR3 is 14 amino acids long. CDR1 is MNHEY and CDR2 is SMNVEV in the germline V gene (reference sequence). This CDR3 reads CASSLRGTVYEQYF. The CDR3 DNA reads as TGTGCCAGCAGTCTCCGCGGGACAGTCTACGAGCAGTACTTC.

The chain recombines TRBV7-3 with TRBJ2-1, with 7 positions matching TRBD2. Trimming removed 4 bases from V and 9 bases from J; junction bases left unmatched: 15. Looked up from germline, CDR1 is SGHTA and CDR2 is FQGTGA. The CDR3 is 16 amino acids. DNA of the CDR3: TGTGCCAGCAGCTCCTGGACTAAAGAGTGGGGGGGTGAGCAGTTCTTC. Its translation is CASSSWTKEWGGEQFF.

The rearrangement links TRBV11-2 to TRBJ2-1, with D possibly matching TRBD2 (5 bases). CDR3 length: 12 amino acids. Germline CDR1 is SGHAT and CDR2 is FQNNGV. V shed 0 bases and J shed 10 bases, with 7 bases lying between them. CDR3 coding DNA: TGTGCCAGCAGCTTAGACCCGGGAGAGCAGTTCTTC. It encodes CASSLDPGEQFF.